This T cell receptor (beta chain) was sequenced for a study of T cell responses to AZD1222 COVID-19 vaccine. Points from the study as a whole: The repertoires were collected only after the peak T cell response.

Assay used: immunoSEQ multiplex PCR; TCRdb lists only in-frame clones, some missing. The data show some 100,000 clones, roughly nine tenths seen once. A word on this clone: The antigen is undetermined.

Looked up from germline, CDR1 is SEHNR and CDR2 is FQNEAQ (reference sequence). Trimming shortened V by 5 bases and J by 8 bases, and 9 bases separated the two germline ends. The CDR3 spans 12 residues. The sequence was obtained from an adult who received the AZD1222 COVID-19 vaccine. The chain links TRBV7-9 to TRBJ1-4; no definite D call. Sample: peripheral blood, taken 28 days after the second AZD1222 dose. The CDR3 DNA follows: TGTGCCAGCAGCCTTAAGCGAGAAAAACTGTTTTTT. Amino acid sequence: CASSLKREKLFF. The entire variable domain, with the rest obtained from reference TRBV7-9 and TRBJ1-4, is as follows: DTGVSQNPRHKITKRGQNVTFRCDPISEHNRLYWYRQTLGQGPEFLTYFQNEAQLEKSRLLSDRFSAERPKGSFSTLEIQRTEQGDSAMYLCASSLKREKLFFGSGTQLSVL.